This T cell receptor (beta chain) is drawn from a study of CD8 T cells in Susac syndrome. Study-wide context: Among the Susac syndrome patients sequenced, 5 or 6 had active disease and roughly 8 were in remission. Study findings and constraints: The authors found no clonal expansion in Susac syndrome CD4+ T cell repertoires.

In regard to this clonotype: What it binds is unknown.

The germline V and J ends were trimmed by 2 bases and 1 base, with 14 bases remaining between them. This CDR3 comprises 16 residues. Reverse transcription of roughly 0.5 to 1 ug RNA used random hexamers. TCRdb used MiXCR to reprocess the immunoSEQ multiplex PCR reads, holding one entry per CDR3 protein. The sample holds around 170,000 distinct CDR3 sequences, nearly 97% seen once. The sample taken for sequencing was CD4+ T cells from PBMCs. This TCR was sampled from a human donor with Susac syndrome. The chain couples TRBV12-3 or TRBV12-4 to TRBJ2-5; possible D gene TRBD1, 6 bases. The CDR3 sequence is CASSLYTRTVQETQYF. DNA for the CDR3: TGTGCCAGCAGTTTATATACTAGGACAGTCCAAGAGACCCAGTACTTC.